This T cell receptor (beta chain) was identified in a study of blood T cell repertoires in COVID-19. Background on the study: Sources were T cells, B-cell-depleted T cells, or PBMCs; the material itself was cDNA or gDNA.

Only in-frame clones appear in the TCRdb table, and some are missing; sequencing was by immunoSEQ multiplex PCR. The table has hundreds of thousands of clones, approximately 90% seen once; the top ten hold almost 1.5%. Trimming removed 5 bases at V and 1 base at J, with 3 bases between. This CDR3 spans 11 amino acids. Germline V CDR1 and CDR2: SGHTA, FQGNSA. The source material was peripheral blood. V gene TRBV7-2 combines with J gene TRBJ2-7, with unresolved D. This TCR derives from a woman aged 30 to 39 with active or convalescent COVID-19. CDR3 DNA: TGTGCCAGCAGCCGTTCCTACGAGCAGTACTTC. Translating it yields CASSRSYEQYF.